The rows below give T cell receptor beta chains drawn from one sample of a study of T cells in Graves' hyperthyroidism and ophthalmopathy. MiXCR, applied by TCRdb to the multiplex PCR reads, yields one record per CDR3 protein. The data hold 250,000 to 300,000 distinct CDR3 sequences, with around a fifth observed a single time. The sequencing input was blood. The receptors come from a man aged 45-65 years with Graves' ophthalmopathy. Both conserved end residues are part of each CDR3. D genes are given only for firm matches. Clone sizes are given selectively: once, few, many, or a class where the clone is expanded.

clone size: NA; V gene: TRBV6-1; D gene: NA; J gene: TRBJ1-4; CDR3 DNA: TGTGCCAGCAGTGAAAGGGGGGCGGAAAAACTGTTTTTT; CDR3 protein: CASSERGAEKLFF
clone size: NA; V gene: TRBV20-1; D gene: NA; J gene: TRBJ1-3; CDR3 DNA: TGCAGCATCCCCCCGACGGCCTCGGGAAACACCATATATTTT; CDR3 protein: CSIPPTASGNTIYF
clone size: many; V gene: TRBV3-1; D gene: TRBD1; J gene: TRBJ1-2; CDR3 DNA: TGTGCCAGCAGCCAGACGGGACAGGGGGATGGCTACACCTTC; CDR3 protein: CASSQTGQGDGYTF
clone size: many; V gene: TRBV5-1; D gene: NA; J gene: TRBJ2-1; CDR3 DNA: TGCGCCAGCAGCTTGGCCGAACTAAGCTCCTACAATGAGCAGTTCTTC; CDR3 protein: CASSLAELSSYNEQFF
clone size: NA; V gene: TRBV12-3/TRBV12-4; D gene: NA; J gene: TRBJ2-7; CDR3 DNA: TGTGCCAGCAGCTCCCTAGTCTACGAGCAGTACTTC; CDR3 protein: CASSSLVYEQYF
clone size: NA; V gene: TRBV27; D gene: NA; J gene: TRBJ2-3; CDR3 DNA: TGTGCCAGCAGTTTCTCTCTAAACACAGATACGCAGTATTTT; CDR3 protein: CASSFSLNTDTQYF
clone size: many; V gene: TRBV28; D gene: TRBD1; J gene: TRBJ1-5; CDR3 DNA: TGTGCCAGCAGGAAGATGGGACAGGGGGCGGGAAATCAGCCCCAGCATTTT; CDR3 protein: CASRKMGQGAGNQPQHF
clone size: NA; V gene: TRBV15; D gene: NA; J gene: TRBJ1-4; CDR3 DNA: TGTGCCACCAGCAGAGGAGACAATGAAAAACTGTTTTTT; CDR3 protein: CATSRGDNEKLFF
clone size: many; V gene: TRBV16; D gene: NA; J gene: TRBJ1-5; CDR3 DNA: TGTGCCAGCAGCCAATCCCGGGGGCAGGATCAGCCCCAGCATTTT; CDR3 protein: CASSQSRGQDQPQHF
clone size: NA; V gene: TRBV4-2; D gene: NA; J gene: TRBJ1-5; CDR3 DNA: TGTGCCAGCAGCCTTCATCCAGGGGTCCCGGATCAGCCCCAGCATTTT; CDR3 protein: CASSLHPGVPDQPQHF
clone size: few; V gene: TRBV6-1; D gene: NA; J gene: TRBJ2-1; CDR3 DNA: TGTGCCAGCAGTGAAGCGGGCGCAGGGAAAATAAATGAGCAGTTCTTC; CDR3 protein: CASSEAGAGKINEQFF
clone size: NA; V gene: TRBV20-1; D gene: NA; J gene: TRBJ1-5; CDR3 DNA: TGCAGTGCTAGAGGGGGCAAAGGAGGCAATCAGCCCCAGCATTTT; CDR3 protein: CSARGGKGGNQPQHF
clone size: few; V gene: TRBV20-1; D gene: NA; J gene: TRBJ2-7; CDR3 DNA: TGCAGTGCGGATGGGGGAATTGGCTACGAGCAGTACTTC; CDR3 protein: CSADGGIGYEQYF
clone size: many; V gene: TRBV30; D gene: TRBD1; J gene: TRBJ1-6; CDR3 DNA: TGTGCCTGGAGCGAGGTGACAGGGAAGAATTCACCCCTCCACTTT; CDR3 protein: CAWSEVTGKNSPLHF
clone size: NA; V gene: TRBV27; D gene: NA; J gene: TRBJ1-1; CDR3 DNA: TGTGCCAGCAGTTTATCCAGAGGGGGTAACACTGAAGCTTTCTTT; CDR3 protein: CASSLSRGGNTEAFF
clone size: many; V gene: TRBV30; D gene: TRBD2; J gene: TRBJ2-1; CDR3 DNA: TGTGCCTGGAATAGCGGGACTAACAATGAGCAGTTCTTC; CDR3 protein: CAWNSGTNNEQFF
clone size: NA; V gene: TRBV12-3/TRBV12-4; D gene: TRBD2; J gene: TRBJ2-1; CDR3 DNA: TGTGCCAGCAGTTTAGGGGTCGGGAGGGGGGGTGAGCAGTTCTTC; CDR3 protein: CASSLGVGRGGEQFF
clone size: NA; V gene: TRBV5-5; D gene: TRBD2; J gene: TRBJ2-1; CDR3 DNA: TGTGCCAGCAGCTTGAGAGCGGGGCAGCAGTTCTTC; CDR3 protein: CASSLRAGQQFF
clone size: many; V gene: TRBV20-1; D gene: TRBD1; J gene: TRBJ2-1; CDR3 DNA: TGCAGTGCTAAGAGGAGACAGGGGAGCTCCTACAATGAGCAGTTCTTC; CDR3 protein: CSAKRRQGSSYNEQFF
clone size: few; V gene: TRBV7-9; D gene: TRBD1; J gene: TRBJ1-1; CDR3 DNA: TGTGCCAGCAGTTCACGGCAGGGGGGGCTTTCTGAAGCTTTCTTT; CDR3 protein: CASSSRQGGLSEAFF
clone size: NA; V gene: TRBV9; D gene: NA; J gene: TRBJ1-3; CDR3 DNA: TGTGCCAGCAGCGTAGATGGGCCTGGAAACACCATATATTTT; CDR3 protein: CASSVDGPGNTIYF
clone size: many; V gene: TRBV7-8; D gene: NA; J gene: TRBJ2-3; CDR3 DNA: TGTGCCAGCAGCTTAGTGGCAAGGACAGATACGCAGTATTTT; CDR3 protein: CASSLVARTDTQYF
clone size: few; V gene: TRBV20-1; D gene: TRBD1; J gene: TRBJ2-2; CDR3 DNA: TGCAGTGCGAGTTTCGGGACAGCACTCACCGGGGAGCTGTTTTTT; CDR3 protein: CSASFGTALTGELFF
clone size: NA; V gene: TRBV27; D gene: TRBD1; J gene: TRBJ1-4; CDR3 DNA: TGTGCCAGCAGTCCGGGACAGCTAGGTGAAAAACTGTTTTTT; CDR3 protein: CASSPGQLGEKLFF
clone size: few; V gene: TRBV24-1; D gene: NA; J gene: TRBJ2-7; CDR3 DNA: TGTGCCACCAGTGGAGGGTCCTTCTACGAGCAGTACTTC; CDR3 protein: CATSGGSFYEQYF
clone size: many; V gene: TRBV29-1; D gene: TRBD1; J gene: TRBJ2-7; CDR3 DNA: TGCAGCGTTGAAGGGGACAGGCCCTACGAGCAGTACTTC; CDR3 protein: CSVEGDRPYEQYF
clone size: NA; V gene: TRBV5-6; D gene: NA; J gene: TRBJ2-7; CDR3 DNA: TGTGCCAGCAGTCGGGACATCATCTACGAGCAGTACTTC; CDR3 protein: CASSRDIIYEQYF
clone size: NA; V gene: TRBV3-1; D gene: TRBD2; J gene: TRBJ2-4; CDR3 DNA: TGTGCCAGCAGCCAGGGACTAGCGGGAGGGGGTAGTCTAACCAAAAACATTCAGTACTTC; CDR3 protein: CASSQGLAGGGSLTKNIQYF
clone size: few; V gene: TRBV18; D gene: NA; J gene: TRBJ2-4; CDR3 DNA: TGTGCCAGCTCACCATTCTCTGGAGCGACAGCCAAAAACATTCAGTACTTC; CDR3 protein: CASSPFSGATAKNIQYF
clone size: few; V gene: TRBV6-1; D gene: NA; J gene: TRBJ1-2; CDR3 DNA: TGTGCCAGCACTTATGGGGGGTATCGAGGCTACACCTTC; CDR3 protein: CASTYGGYRGYTF
clone size: many; V gene: TRBV3-1; D gene: NA; J gene: TRBJ2-7; CDR3 DNA: TGTGCCAGCAGCCAAGCCGGGAACGAGCAGTACTTC; CDR3 protein: CASSQAGNEQYF
clone size: many; V gene: TRBV20-1; D gene: NA; J gene: TRBJ1-2; CDR3 DNA: TGCAGTGCTAGAGGTTCCCAGGGGCATGGCTACACCTTC; CDR3 protein: CSARGSQGHGYTF
clone size: many; V gene: TRBV12-3/TRBV12-4; D gene: NA; J gene: TRBJ1-2; CDR3 DNA: TGTGCCAGCAGTTTACCGCTCGAGGGGGACCGCTATGGCTACACCTTC; CDR3 protein: CASSLPLEGDRYGYTF
clone size: many; V gene: TRBV3-1; D gene: NA; J gene: TRBJ1-1; CDR3 DNA: TGTGCCAGCAGCCAAGAACAGAGCCTACAGAAAGCTTTCTTT; CDR3 protein: CASSQEQSLQKAFF
clone size: many; V gene: TRBV11-3; D gene: TRBD2; J gene: TRBJ2-5; CDR3 DNA: TGTGCCAGCAGCTTAGGACTAGCGGGCAACCAAGAGACCCAGTACTTC; CDR3 protein: CASSLGLAGNQETQYF
clone size: many; V gene: TRBV13; D gene: TRBD1; J gene: TRBJ2-7; CDR3 DNA: TGTGCCAGCAGCTTGGGGACAGCCGCGGTTGAGCAGTACTTC; CDR3 protein: CASSLGTAAVEQYF
clone size: many; V gene: TRBV2; D gene: TRBD1; J gene: TRBJ2-1; CDR3 DNA: TGTGCCAGCAGTGATCAGGGACAGTTCAATGAGCAGTTCTTC; CDR3 protein: CASSDQGQFNEQFF
clone size: NA; V gene: TRBV27; D gene: NA; J gene: TRBJ2-5; CDR3 DNA: TGTGCCACGGCCGCCTGGGGCAATCAAGAGACCCAGTACTTC; CDR3 protein: CATAAWGNQETQYF
clone size: NA; V gene: TRBV7-9; D gene: NA; J gene: TRBJ2-3; CDR3 DNA: TGTGCCAGCTCTAAATGGGGGGCAGGCACAGATACGCAGTATTTT; CDR3 protein: CASSKWGAGTDTQYF
clone size: many; V gene: TRBV2; D gene: NA; J gene: TRBJ2-3; CDR3 DNA: TGTGCCAGCACCCCCACAGATACGCAGTATTTT; CDR3 protein: CASTPTDTQYF
clone size: NA; V gene: TRBV10-3; D gene: TRBD2; J gene: TRBJ2-3; CDR3 DNA: TGTGCCATCAGGGGGGGAGGGAGTCTCCAAGATACGCAGTATTTT; CDR3 protein: CAIRGGGSLQDTQYF
clone size: few; V gene: TRBV20-1; D gene: NA; J gene: TRBJ2-7; CDR3 DNA: TGCAGTGCCAGGAGTTCTTTCGCCGATCTCTACGAGCAGTACTTC; CDR3 protein: CSARSSFADLYEQYF
clone size: many; V gene: TRBV11-3; D gene: NA; J gene: TRBJ2-2; CDR3 DNA: TGTGCCAGCAGCTTGGACTTAACTTCAAAAGTCACCGGGGAGCTGTTTTTT; CDR3 protein: CASSLDLTSKVTGELFF
clone size: NA; V gene: TRBV12-3/TRBV12-4; D gene: TRBD2; J gene: TRBJ2-2; CDR3 DNA: TGTGCCAGCAGCGCGGGACTACTACCAACCGGGGAGCTGTTTTTT; CDR3 protein: CASSAGLLPTGELFF
clone size: many; V gene: TRBV20-1; D gene: TRBD1; J gene: TRBJ1-6; CDR3 DNA: TGCAGTGCAAGGACCGGGACAGGGAATAATTCACCCCTCCACTTT; CDR3 protein: CSARTGTGNNSPLHF
clone size: NA; V gene: TRBV15; D gene: NA; J gene: TRBJ2-7; CDR3 DNA: TGTGCCACCAGCAGAGGGAACTTCTACGAGCAGTACTTC; CDR3 protein: CATSRGNFYEQYF
clone size: many; V gene: TRBV27; D gene: NA; J gene: TRBJ2-1; CDR3 DNA: TGTGCCAGCAGTCACTCCCGGGCACTTGACAATGAGCAGTTCTTC; CDR3 protein: CASSHSRALDNEQFF
clone size: few; V gene: TRBV9; D gene: NA; J gene: TRBJ1-2; CDR3 DNA: TGTGCCAGCAGCGTTACAGGGTCCTATGGCTACACCTTC; CDR3 protein: CASSVTGSYGYTF
clone size: many; V gene: TRBV2; D gene: NA; J gene: TRBJ1-2; CDR3 DNA: TGTGCCAGCAGGCAGGGGATCTATGGCTACACCTTC; CDR3 protein: CASRQGIYGYTF
clone size: many; V gene: TRBV3-1; D gene: NA; J gene: TRBJ1-2; CDR3 DNA: TGTGCCAGCAGCCAAGCGGTGGGCTATGGCTACACCTTC; CDR3 protein: CASSQAVGYGYTF
clone size: few; V gene: TRBV20-1; D gene: NA; J gene: TRBJ1-1; CDR3 DNA: TGCAGTGCTAGAGAAGCTTTCTTT; CDR3 protein: CSAREAFF
clone size: NA; V gene: TRBV29-1; D gene: NA; J gene: TRBJ2-3; CDR3 DNA: TGCAGCGCTAAACATTGGGATACGCAGTATTTT; CDR3 protein: CSAKHWDTQYF
clone size: few; V gene: TRBV19; D gene: TRBD2; J gene: TRBJ2-1; CDR3 DNA: TGTGCCAGTAGTATGAAGGCGGCTAGCGGGAGTGAGCAGTTCTTC; CDR3 protein: CASSMKAASGSEQFF
clone size: few; V gene: TRBV5-4; D gene: TRBD2; J gene: TRBJ2-5; CDR3 DNA: TGTGCCAGCAGCTTGGTGGGGACTAGCGGCCAAGAGACCCAGTACTTC; CDR3 protein: CASSLVGTSGQETQYF
clone size: NA; V gene: TRBV20-1; D gene: TRBD1; J gene: TRBJ1-6; CDR3 DNA: TGCAGTGCGCCTCGGACAGGGCTCGGTAATTCACCCCTCCACTTT; CDR3 protein: CSAPRTGLGNSPLHF
clone size: many; V gene: TRBV3-1; D gene: TRBD1; J gene: TRBJ2-4; CDR3 DNA: TGTGCCAGCAGCCTCGGACAGGGCAAAAACATTCAGTACTTC; CDR3 protein: CASSLGQGKNIQYF
clone size: many; V gene: TRBV12-3/TRBV12-4; D gene: NA; J gene: TRBJ1-5; CDR3 DNA: TGTGCCAGCAGTTTAGCGACTAGCAATCAGCCCCAGCATTTT; CDR3 protein: CASSLATSNQPQHF
clone size: few; V gene: TRBV28; D gene: NA; J gene: TRBJ2-7; CDR3 DNA: NA; CDR3 protein: CASSTSAREQYF
clone size: few; V gene: TRBV20-1; D gene: NA; J gene: TRBJ2-7; CDR3 DNA: TGCAGTGCGGCGGCGCGATTTGGCAGGACGAGCTCCTACGAGCAGTACTTC; CDR3 protein: CSAAARFGRTSSYEQYF
clone size: NA; V gene: TRBV20-1; D gene: TRBD2; J gene: TRBJ2-2; CDR3 DNA: TGCAGTGCTACCCCAAGCGGGAGTGTAACCGGGGAGCTGTTTTTT; CDR3 protein: CSATPSGSVTGELFF